Given below is one TCR beta chain in context. The entry originates in a study of T cells and Merkel cell carcinoma outcomes. Profiled with immunoSEQ multiplex PCR; TCRdb holds only in-frame clones, not every one. Of about 2,000 clones in the sample, roughly 94% are singletons; the top ten hold 4% to 5.5%. The CDR3 runs to 13 residues. Trimming shortened V by 0 bases and J by 1 base, and 4 bases separated the two germline ends. The germline V gene encodes CDR1 SGDLS and CDR2 YYNGEE. This clonotype was obtained from a human donor with Merkel cell carcinoma. Sequencing was carried out using tumor tissue from Merkel cell carcinoma. The V call is TRBV9, the J call TRBJ1-1; D is ambiguous. CDR3 amino acids: CASSVEGNTEAFF. In DNA form, the CDR3 reads TGTGCCAGCAGCGTAGAAGGGAACACTGAAGCTTTCTTT.